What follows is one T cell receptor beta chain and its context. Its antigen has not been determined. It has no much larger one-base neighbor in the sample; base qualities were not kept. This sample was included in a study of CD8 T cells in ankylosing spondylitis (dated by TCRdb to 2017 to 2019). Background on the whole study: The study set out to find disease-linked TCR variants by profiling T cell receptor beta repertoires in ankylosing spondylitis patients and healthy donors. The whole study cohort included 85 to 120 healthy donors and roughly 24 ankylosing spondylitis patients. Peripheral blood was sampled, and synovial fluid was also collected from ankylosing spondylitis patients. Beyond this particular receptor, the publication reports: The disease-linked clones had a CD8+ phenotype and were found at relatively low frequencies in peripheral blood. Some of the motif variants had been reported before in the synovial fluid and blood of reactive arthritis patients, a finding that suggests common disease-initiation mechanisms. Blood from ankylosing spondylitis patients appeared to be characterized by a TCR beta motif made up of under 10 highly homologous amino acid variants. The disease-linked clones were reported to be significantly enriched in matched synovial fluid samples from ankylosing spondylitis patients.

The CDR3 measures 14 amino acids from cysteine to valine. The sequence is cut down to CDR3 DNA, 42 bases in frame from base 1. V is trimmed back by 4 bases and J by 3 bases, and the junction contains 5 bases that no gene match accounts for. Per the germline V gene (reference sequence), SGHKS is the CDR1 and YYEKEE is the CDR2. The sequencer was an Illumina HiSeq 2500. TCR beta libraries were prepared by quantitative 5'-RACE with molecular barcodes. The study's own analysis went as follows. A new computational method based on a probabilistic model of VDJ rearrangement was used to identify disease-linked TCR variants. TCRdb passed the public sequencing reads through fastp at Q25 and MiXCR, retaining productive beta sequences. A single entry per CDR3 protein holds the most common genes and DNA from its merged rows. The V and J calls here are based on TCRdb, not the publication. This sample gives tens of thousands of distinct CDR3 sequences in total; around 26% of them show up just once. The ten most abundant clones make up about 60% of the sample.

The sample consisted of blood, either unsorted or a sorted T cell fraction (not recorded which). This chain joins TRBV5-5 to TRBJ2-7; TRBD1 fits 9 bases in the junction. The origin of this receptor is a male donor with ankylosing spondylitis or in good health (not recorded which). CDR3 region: CASSPRQGGYEQYV. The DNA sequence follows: TGTGCCAGCAGCCCTAGACAGGGGGGCTACGAGCAGTACGTC.